The 27 T cell receptor beta chains below come from one sample, sequenced in a study of blood T cell repertoires in COVID-19. The data were produced by immunoSEQ multiplex PCR, yet TCRdb's version contains in-frame clones alone and is incomplete. Of approximately 110,000 clones listed, around 83% are singletons. Sequencing was carried out using peripheral blood. All receptors come from a middle-aged man with acute or convalescent COVID-19.

The chain recombines TRBV14 with TRBJ2-2; 9 bases align to TRBD2. Germline CDR1 reads SGHDN; CDR2 reads FVKESK. CDR3 size: 17 residues. Losses at the gene ends were 0 bases for V and 7 bases for J; bases not matched to a gene: 9. CDR3: CASSQDAPGTSLGELFF. CDR3 sequence (DNA): TGTGCCAGCAGCCAAGATGCCCCCGGGACTAGCCTCGGGGAGCTGTTTTTT.

The V gene is TRBV4-1, the J gene TRBJ1-1; D gene uncertain. The V gene lost 0 bases and the J gene lost 4 bases, with 15 bases spanning the gap. CDR1 and CDR2 (germline): MGHRA, YSYEKL. This CDR3 has 16 amino acids. The DNA of the CDR3 is TGCGCCAGCAGCCAAGAAGTGACGGCAGGAACCACTGAAGCTTTCTTT. Protein product: CASSQEVTAGTTEAFF.

This clone was detected once. J is TRBJ1-6 and V is TRBV5-3; TRBD1 matches 8 bases. TRBV5-3 falls under the ORF class, with uncertain function. The CDR3 spans 17 residues. Trimming removed 2 bases from V and 7 bases from J; junction bases left unmatched: 11. The CDR3 nucleotides read TGTGCCAGAAGCTTTAAGGTCACCGGGACAGGAAATTCACCCCTCCACTTT. Protein sequence: CARSFKVTGTGNSPLHF.

V gene TRBV28 combines with J gene TRBJ1-2, with no clear D. CDR1 is MDHEN, CDR2 SYDVKM, per germline. There are 11 residues in the CDR3. V was trimmed by 5 bases and J by 4 bases, leaving 5 bases between them. The chain's CDR3 is CASSHSYGYTF. The CDR3 DNA is TGTGCCAGCAGTCACAGCTATGGCTACACCTTC.

The rearrangement joins TRBV19 to TRBJ2-3, with D possibly TRBD2 on 6 matching bases. In germline, CDR1 is LNHDA, CDR2 SQIVND (reference sequence). Trimming took off 5 bases at V and 0 bases at J, with 9 bases between the two ends. The length of the CDR3 is 14 residues. The CDR3 nucleotides read TGTGCCAGTAGTTATAGCGGTAGCACAGATACGCAGTATTTT. Protein product: CASSYSGSTDTQYF.

The chain carries TRBV4-3 and TRBJ1-4; D might be TRBD1 (6 bases). V lost 4 bases to trimming and J lost 4 bases, with 16 bases between them. The CDR3 runs to 16 residues. Germline CDR1 reads LGHNA; CDR2 reads YSLEER. The DNA for the CDR3 is TGCGCCAGCAGCCGGGACCGGGGACAAGATAATGAAAAACTGTTTTTT. This encodes CASSRDRGQDNEKLFF.

V gene TRBV10-1 combines with J gene TRBJ2-1; D possibly corresponds to TRBD2 (5 bases). CDR1 and CDR2 from the germline V gene are WNHNN and SYGVQD (reference sequence). The CDR3 totals 18 residues. The V and J ends lost 2 bases and 5 bases respectively, with 22 bases between them. CDR3 nucleotide sequence: TGCGCCAGCAGTGAGGTGGAGGTAGGGTTGATCGGGCACAATGAGCAGTTCTTC. Translation: CASSEVEVGLIGHNEQFF.

This chain joins TRBV5-6 and TRBJ2-7, with 8 bases lining up with TRBD2. The germline CDR1 and CDR2 sequences are SGHDT and YYEEEE. J was trimmed by 0 bases and V by 4 bases; bases with no gene match: 9. The length of the CDR3 is 16 residues. The CDR3 nucleotides are TGTGCCAGCAGCCTCTCCGGGACTAGATTCTCCTACGAGCAGTACTTC. Translating gives CASSLSGTRFSYEQYF.

This chain connects TRBV6-5 to TRBJ2-1; 7 bases match TRBD1. This CDR3 spans 16 amino acids. V dropped 4 bases and J dropped 3; count of bases not matched to a gene: 9. Germline lookup yields CDR1 MNHEY and CDR2 SVGAGI. The CDR3 here is CASSSLRQGIYNEQFF. The CDR3 bases are TGTGCCAGCAGTTCTCTGCGACAGGGCATCTACAATGAGCAGTTCTTC.

The chain has TRBV6-7 and TRBJ2-6, with 7 bases aligning to TRBD1. TRBV6-7 is filed as an ORF, its function uncertain. The V and J ends lost 2 bases and 0 bases, in that order; junction bases with no gene match: 16. The CDR3 length is 21 residues. CDR3 coding DNA: TGTGCCAGCAGTTACAAAGAACAGGGGATGGGCTATCTCTCTGGGGCCAACGTCCTGACTTTC. Its protein product is CASSYKEQGMGYLSGANVLTF.

The V and J genes are TRBV6-5 and TRBJ1-2, with 7 bases matching TRBD1. Germline V lookup: CDR1 MNHEY, CDR2 SVGAGI. Trimming took 2 bases from V and 4 from J; bases not matched to a gene: 4. CDR3 length: 14 amino acids. The CDR3 region has the DNA TGTGCCAGCAGTTACGTCCCAGGGGGCTATGGCTACACCTTC. Amino acids: CASSYVPGGYGYTF.

This chain joins TRBV9 and TRBJ2-3; D uncertain. The ends were cut back, 4 bases at V and 2 bases at J, with 14 bases in the middle. There are 15 residues in the CDR3. Per the germline V gene, CDR1 is SGDLS and CDR2 is YYNGEE. The CDR3 is CASSWSPAVTDTQYF. CDR3 coding DNA: TGTGCCAGCAGCTGGTCCCCCGCAGTCACAGATACGCAGTATTTT.

The chain joins TRBV6-4 to TRBJ2-5; 8 bases are a match to TRBD2. V lost 6 bases, J lost 2 bases, and 5 bases stayed unmatched. CDR1 is MRHNA and CDR2 is SNTAGT in the germline V gene. This CDR3 is built from 14 residues. This CDR3 reads CASSPGGGQETQYF. The CDR3 DNA reads as TGTGCCAGCAGCCCCGGGGGGGGGCAAGAGACCCAGTACTTC.

The rearrangement uses TRBV5-5 and TRBJ2-7, with 10 bases matching TRBD2. This CDR3 is built from 14 residues. CDR1 is SGHKS and CDR2 is YYEKEE in the germline V gene (reference sequence). V gave up 1 base and J gave up 3 bases; unmatched junction bases: 1. CDR3 DNA: TGTGCCAGCAGCTTGACTAGCGGGGTCTACGAGCAGTACTTC. It yields the protein CASSLTSGVYEQYF.

The CDR3, as DNA: TGTGCCATCAGTGTAGTAAGCGGAGCCTACGAGCAGTACTTC. Protein sequence: CAISVVSGAYEQYF. J is TRBJ2-7 and V is TRBV10-3, with D tentatively TRBD2 (5 bases). The CDR3 is made up of 14 amino acids. Trimming took off 4 bases at V and 2 bases at J, with 12 bases between the two ends. Germline assignment: CDR1 ENHRY and CDR2 SYGVKD.

The genes are TRBV7-2 and TRBJ2-1; 7 bases line up with TRBD2. The ends lost 5 bases at V and 0 bases at J; junction bases unmatched: 10. Germline V gives CDR1 SGHTA, CDR2 FQGNSA. CDR3 size: 17 residues. The CDR3, as DNA: TGTGCCAGCAGCCCGAGGGTTGGGGGGGGCTCCTACAATGAGCAGTTCTTC. It encodes CASSPRVGGGSYNEQFF.

V and J are TRBV6-5 and TRBJ2-7; 8 bases line up with TRBD2. After removal of 2 bases from V and 2 bases from J, the junction contained 5 bases not matched to a gene. Germline loops: CDR1 MNHEY, CDR2 SVGAGI. The CDR3 is made up of 15 amino acids. CDR3 sequence reads: CASSYEAGGPYEQYF. The CDR3 DNA reads as TGTGCCAGCAGTTACGAGGCGGGGGGACCCTACGAGCAGTACTTC.

The genes are TRBV19 and TRBJ2-1, with a weak D call TRBD1 (6 bases). CDR3 length equals 15 residues. Germline V CDR1 and CDR2: LNHDA, SQIVND (reference sequence). V lost 6 bases and J 4 bases, leaving 16 bases between the germline ends. DNA of the CDR3: TGTGCCAGTAGGCATACCGGGACACCTTACAATGAGCAGTTCTTC. Translated, it gives CASRHTGTPYNEQFF.

The chain has TRBV19 and TRBJ1-4; maybe TRBD1 (5 bases). The CDR3 runs 13 residues. CDR1 is LNHDA, CDR2 SQIVND, per germline (reference sequence). Deletions cut 6 bases from V and 4 bases from J, with 9 bases between. The DNA for the CDR3 is TGTGCCAGTAGAAGGGGAGGTAATGAAAAACTGTTTTTT. Translating it yields CASRRGGNEKLFF.

The J gene is TRBJ2-3, the V gene TRBV6-2 or TRBV6-3, with 8 bases that match TRBD2. CDR1 is MNHEY, CDR2 SVGEGT, per germline. Trimming at V came to 5 bases and at J to 2 bases, leaving 9 bases not matched to a gene. The CDR3 contains 16 residues. CDR3 protein: CASSTGPGGYTDTQYF. CDR3 nucleotides: TGTGCCAGCAGTACAGGTCCGGGGGGGTACACAGATACGCAGTATTTT.

Only one count was recorded for this clone. The chain recombines TRBV7-9 with TRBJ1-2; possible D gene TRBD1, 5 bases. The CDR3 has 13 residues. Germline V gene data show CDR1 as SEHNR and CDR2 as FQNEAQ (reference sequence). V gave up 5 bases and J gave up 5 bases, with 12 bases separating them. CDR3 in amino acids: CASSNRTRYGYTF. The CDR3 nucleotides read TGTGCCAGCAGCAATCGGACAAGATATGGCTACACCTTC.

The rearrangement joins TRBV11-2 to TRBJ2-7; D is possibly TRBD2 (6 bases). Germline CDR1 is SGHAT and CDR2 is FQNNGV. Trimming took 6 bases from V and 9 from J, leaving 21 bases between them. The CDR3 contains 14 residues. As DNA, the CDR3 is TGTGCCAGCAGGTTCGGACCTAGCAAGGGAGGGCAGTACTTC. Protein product: CASRFGPSKGGQYF.

In this sample, this clone turned up once. The CDR3 DNA follows: TGTGCCAGCAGCTTGATAGGGGGCTTACCCTCCTCTGGGGCCAACGTCCTGACTTTC. This encodes CASSLIGGLPSSGANVLTF. The gene calls are TRBV5-5 and TRBJ2-6, with 7 bases aligning to TRBD1. Germline values: CDR1 SGHKS, CDR2 YYEKEE (reference sequence). The CDR3 sequence is 19 residues long. V shed 1 base, J shed 0 bases, and the junction held 10 bases outside the gene matches.

As DNA, the CDR3 is TGTGCCAGCAGTGAAGCGACAGGGGGCACCGGGGAGCTGTTTTTT. This sequence encodes CASSEATGGTGELFF. The chain is built from TRBV6-1 and TRBJ2-2; 9 positions agree with TRBD1. The CDR3 totals 15 residues. J gave up 4 bases and V 0 bases, and 0 bases lay outside the gene matches. The germline gives CDR1 MNHNS, CDR2 SASEGT.

This sequence joins TRBV3-1 (or the pseudogene TRBV3-2) and TRBJ2-3, with D possibly being TRBD2 (5 bases). Germline lookup yields CDR1 LGHDT and CDR2 YNNKEL (reference sequence). Deletions cut 0 bases from V and 5 bases from J, with 12 bases between. The CDR3 is 15 residues long. The DNA for the CDR3 is TGTGCCAGCAGCCAAGAGGGAGTTTTGGGAGATACGCAGTATTTT. This codes for CASSQEGVLGDTQYF.

Turning to this clone: One end of the junction varies from germline; a read error may be responsible. This chain uses TRBV7-3 with TRBJ2-1; 8 nucleotides match TRBD2. CDR3 length: 13 residues. Looked up from germline, CDR1 is SGHTA and CDR2 is FQGTGA. CDR3 protein: CASSSNPLAGPIF. The CDR3 DNA reads as TGTGCCAGCAGCTCCAACCCTCTAGCGGGCCCAATCTTC.

This chain connects TRBV14 to TRBJ2-2; unclear D gene. This CDR3 is built from 12 residues. Trimming removed 5 bases from V and 5 bases from J, with 6 bases in between. Germline values: CDR1 SGHDN, CDR2 FVKESK. For the CDR3, the DNA is TGTGCCAGCAGCAGGAGAACCGGGGAGCTGTTTTTT. Its protein product is CASSRRTGELFF.